This TCR beta chain was obtained from a study of cytomegalovirus exposure and HLA in healthy donors. Study at large: Researchers previously reported finding just under 120 million unique TCR beta sequences from about 200 million T cells.

At the time of sampling, donors were nominally healthy, though unrecorded immune exposures were likely. The CDR3 contains 15 residues. Germline V gene data show CDR1 as SGHVS and CDR2 as FQNEAQ. V lost 4 bases, J lost 7 bases, and 17 bases lay in between. With regard to this clone: Its antigen is still unknown.

General study results and limits: Cytomegalovirus-associated TCR beta chains were listed, numbering roughly 150. Upon later analysis, TCR association rates were observed to vary by HLA locus, being highest for DRB1 and lowest for HLA-C.

Researchers ran the PCR with 60 Vbeta and 13 Jbeta primers. Clones were sequenced by immunoSEQ multiplex PCR, and TCRdb holds only the in-frame ones, with some missing. This table has approximately 280,000 clones, just over 85% appearing once. The sample comprised PBMCs. This TCR was sampled from a man in his forties in good health and CMV-seropositive. This chain links TRBV7-8 with TRBJ2-1, with D tentatively TRBD2 (6 bases). The CDR3 loop reads CASSSRAVSGNEQFF. As DNA, the CDR3 is TGTGCCAGCAGCTCCCGGGCCGTCAGCGGGAATGAGCAGTTCTTC.